The 20 T cell receptor beta chains listed next were all sequenced from one sample in a study of blood T cell repertoires in COVID-19. Here immunoSEQ multiplex PCR was the method, and the copy in TCRdb shows in-frame clones only, minus some. In the table there are 300,000 to 400,000 clones, roughly 86% of which are singletons. Sequenced input: peripheral blood. The source of these receptors is a woman aged 60-75 years with COVID-19, enrolled during active disease.

About this clone: This same CDR3 is encoded by further DNA sequences in the sample. The chain employs TRBV11-2 and TRBJ2-5; 13 bases agree with TRBD2. J lost 2 bases, V lost 1 base, and 1 base had no gene match. The CDR3 has 16 residues. CDR1 and CDR2 (germline): SGHAT, FQNNGV. CDR3 amino acids: CASSLGLAGGQETQYF. The CDR3 DNA reads TGTGCCAGCAGCTTAGGACTAGCGGGGGGACAAGAGACCCAGTACTTC. Full variable domain (remainder filled in from reference TRBV11-2 and TRBJ2-5): EAGVAQSPRYKIIEKRQSVAFWCNPISGHATLYWYQQILGQGPKLLIQFQNNGVVDDSQLPKDRFSAERLKGVDSTLKIQPAKLEDSAVYLCASSLGLAGGQETQYFGPGTRLLVL.

This chain uses TRBV2 with TRBJ1-2, with D tentatively TRBD1 (6 bases). The V end was cut by 5 bases, the J end by 5 bases, with 18 bases between. Looked up from germline, CDR1 is SNHLY and CDR2 is FYNNEI. This CDR3 region has 15 residues. The CDR3 loop is CASSKGTGPGYGYTF. DNA of the CDR3: TGTGCCAGCAGTAAGGGAACAGGGCCAGGATATGGCTACACCTTC.

The chain has TRBV5-8 and TRBJ2-5; D ambiguous. The germline V gene encodes CDR1 SGHTS and CDR2 YDEGEE. Trimming cost V 3 bases and J 2 bases, with 14 bases left between them. The CDR3 is made up of 15 amino acids. Here the CDR3 DNA reads TGTGCCAGCAGCTCGAGACGCAGGTCACAAGAGACCCAGTACTTC. Its protein is CASSSRRRSQETQYF. Variable domain in full (rest from reference TRBV5-8 and TRBJ2-5): EAGVTQSPTHLIKTRGQQATLRCSPISGHTSVYWYQQALGLGLQFLLWYDEGEERNRGNFPPRFSGRQFPNYSSELNVNALELEDSALYLCASSSRRRSQETQYFGPGTRLLVL.

This clone was detected once. This chain joins TRBV6-5 and TRBJ2-2, with D possibly matching TRBD1 (6 bases). From germline, CDR1 is MNHEY and CDR2 SVGAGI. V was pared by 2 bases and J by 4 bases, with 14 bases between. The CDR3 runs 16 residues. In DNA form, the CDR3 reads TGTGCCAGCAGTTACCCACAGGGTATATTCACCGGGGAGCTGTTTTTT. It translates to CASSYPQGIFTGELFF.

In its sample, this clone was seen a few times. The CDR3 reads CASRIGIQPQHF. Written as DNA, the CDR3 is TGTGCCAGTAGAATCGGGATTCAGCCCCAGCATTTT. The genes are TRBV19 and TRBJ1-5; no clear D gene. In germline, CDR1 is LNHDA, CDR2 SQIVND (reference sequence). V gave up 6 bases and J gave up 6 bases, with 9 bases separating them. This CDR3 has 12 amino acids.

This clone has only one observation. The CDR3, as DNA: TGTGCCAGCAATTTTGGGGACAGGGGGCTATACGAGCAGTACTTC. Encoded protein: CASNFGDRGLYEQYF. This chain connects TRBV13 to TRBJ2-7; 12 bases are shared with TRBD1. The V and J ends lost 7 bases and 4 bases, in that order; junction bases with no gene match: 8. Germline values: CDR1 PRHDT, CDR2 FYEKMQ (reference sequence). CDR3 size: 15 residues. Full variable domain (remainder filled in from reference TRBV13 and TRBJ2-7): AAGVIQSPRHLIKEKRETATLKCYPIPRHDTVYWYQQGPGQDPQFLISFYEKMQSDKGSIPDRFSAQQFSDYHSELNMSSLELGDSALYFCASNFGDRGLYEQYFGPGTRLTVT.

The chain recombines TRBV7-3 with TRBJ1-1; 8 bases map to TRBD1. CDR1 and CDR2 from the germline V gene are SGHTA and FQGTGA. V lost 5 bases to trimming and J lost 11 bases; unmatched junction nucleotides: 10. CDR3 length: 13 residues. The CDR3 loop reads CASSIDRGSGAFF. Written as DNA, the CDR3 is TGTGCCAGCAGCATAGACAGGGGCTCTGGGGCTTTCTTT.

The V gene is TRBV27, the J gene TRBJ1-1, with a weak D call TRBD1 (6 bases). The CDR3 spans 13 residues. CDR1 is MNHEY and CDR2 is SMNVEV in the germline V gene (reference sequence). V was trimmed by 6 bases and J by 5 bases, leaving 13 bases between them. CDR3 protein: CASSPQGGTEAFF. The CDR3, as DNA: TGTGCCAGCAGCCCACAGGGCGGAACTGAAGCTTTCTTT.

The chain combines TRBV6-5 with TRBJ1-5; no firm D call. V was clipped by 8 bases and J by 7 bases, with 9 bases between them. Germline V gene sequence: CDR1 MNHEY, CDR2 SVGAGI. This CDR3 has 11 amino acids. The CDR3 spells CASRLGQPQHF. The CDR3 nucleotides are TGTGCCAGCCGACTAGGGCAGCCCCAGCATTTT.

This rearrangement joins TRBV5-6 to TRBJ2-7; D is perhaps TRBD2 (5 bases). V was clipped by 4 bases and J by 3 bases, with 20 bases between them. The CDR3 consists of 16 residues. The germline V gene has CDR1 SGHDT and CDR2 YYEEEE. CDR3 bases: TGTGCCAGCAGCCAGGCCGTGAGGGTTGGAGACTACGAGCAGTACTTC. This sequence encodes CASSQAVRVGDYEQYF. Full variable domain (rest looked up from reference TRBV5-6 and TRBJ2-7): DAGVTQSPTHLIKTRGQQVTLRCSPKSGHDTVSWYQQALGQGPQFIFQYYEEEERQRGNFPDRFSGHQFPNYSSELNVNALLLGDSALYLCASSQAVRVGDYEQYFGPGTRLTVT.

This chain uses TRBV3-1 (or the pseudogene TRBV3-2) with TRBJ2-7; D call uncertain. Germline V lookup: CDR1 LGHDT, CDR2 YNNKEL (reference sequence). The CDR3 loop spans 13 amino acids. V dropped 3 bases and J dropped 0 bases, with 6 bases sitting between them. DNA for the CDR3: TGTGCCAGCAGCCACTCGAGCTCCTACGAGCAGTACTTC. This gives the protein CASSHSSSYEQYF.

The genes are TRBV28 and TRBJ1-4; D is undetermined. CDR1 MDHEN and CDR2 SYDVKM come from the germline V gene. The CDR3 extends over 14 amino acids. Trimming removed 3 bases at V and 8 bases at J, with 13 bases between. The CDR3: CASSFGGLGEKLFF. CDR3 DNA: TGTGCCAGCAGTTTCGGCGGGCTGGGGGAAAAACTGTTTTTT.

The chain carries TRBV27 and TRBJ1-6; D is undetermined. CDR1 is MNHEY and CDR2 is SMNVEV in the germline V gene (reference sequence). V was trimmed by 6 bases and J by 10 bases, leaving 13 bases between them. The CDR3 has 13 residues. Here the CDR3 reads CASSFGSISPLHF. The CDR3 nucleotides are TGTGCCAGCAGCTTTGGTAGCATATCACCCCTCCACTTT.

The chain employs TRBV28 and TRBJ1-6; D possibly corresponds to TRBD1 (6 bases). This CDR3 region has 16 residues. Trimming took off 3 bases at V and 13 bases at J, with 22 bases between the two ends. The germline CDR1 and CDR2 sequences are MDHEN and SYDVKM. CDR3 bases: TGTGCCAGCAGTTTCGAACAGGGTCCCCTGAATGGTCCCCTCCACTTT. This encodes CASSFEQGPLNGPLHF. Variable domain in full (rest from reference TRBV28 and TRBJ1-6): DVKVTQSSRYLVKRTGEKVFLECVQDMDHENMFWYRQDPGLGLRLIYFSYDVKMKEKGDIPEGYSVSREKKERFSLILESASTNQTSMYLCASSFEQGPLNGPLHFGNGTRLTVT.

The chain combines TRBV5-1 with TRBJ1-2; D gene unclear. CDR3 length: 15 amino acids. Germline loops: CDR1 SGHRS, CDR2 YFSETQ. V lost 0 bases, J lost 8 bases, and 17 bases lay in between. The CDR3 DNA is TGCGCCAGCAGCTTGGAAGGTCATCACGGCGGGGGCTACACCTTC. This gives the protein CASSLEGHHGGGYTF.

This chain connects TRBV7-2 to TRBJ2-3; tentative D call: TRBD1 (5 bases). The V gene lost 4 bases and the J gene lost 5 bases, with 7 bases spanning the gap. Germline values: CDR1 SGHTA, CDR2 FQGNSA. CDR3 length: 12 amino acids. CDR3 sequence: CASSWTLDTQYF. In DNA form, the CDR3 reads TGTGCCAGCAGCTGGACACTAGATACGCAGTATTTT.

The rearrangement links TRBV2 to TRBJ2-1, with TRBD1 as a possible D gene (5 bases). The germline gives CDR1 SNHLY, CDR2 FYNNEI. V was shortened by 4 bases and J by 2 bases, with 15 bases between the two germline ends. This CDR3 is 16 amino acids long. CDR3 sequence reads: CASSVRGSLAYNEQFF. CDR3 bases: TGTGCCAGCAGTGTTAGGGGCAGCTTGGCCTACAATGAGCAGTTCTTC.

This chain joins TRBV19 and TRBJ1-2; D ambiguous. The CDR3 covers 13 residues. Trimming removed 2 bases at V and 4 bases at J, with 8 bases between. In germline, CDR1 is LNHDA, CDR2 SQIVND (reference sequence). CDR3 loop: CASSIWAAYGYTF. The CDR3 DNA sequence: TGTGCCAGTAGTATATGGGCTGCCTATGGCTACACCTTC.

This chain links TRBV29-1 with TRBJ2-3; 10 bases fit TRBD2. The germline V gene has CDR1 SQVTM and CDR2 ANQGSEA. There are 14 residues in the CDR3. The trim removed 6 bases at V and 6 bases at J, leaving 9 bases unmatched. The CDR3 loop reads CSVILAGRGDTQYF. In DNA, the CDR3 is TGCAGCGTCATACTAGCGGGGCGGGGGGATACGCAGTATTTT.

Note on this clone: The sample has other DNA sequences that encode this CDR3 too. The V gene is TRBV19, the J gene TRBJ1-5; no definite D call. The CDR3 is made up of 14 amino acids. Trimming stripped 1 base from V and 0 bases from J, with 4 bases between. From germline, CDR1 is LNHDA and CDR2 SQIVND (reference sequence). The CDR3, as DNA: TGTGCCAGTAGTATAGCGGGTAGCAATCAGCCCCAGCATTTT. Translating it yields CASSIAGSNQPQHF.